The entry that follows covers one T cell receptor beta chain sequence. The sample holds other DNA sequences that translate to the same CDR3. This CDR3 comprises 17 residues. J was trimmed by 7 bases and V by 1 base; bases with no gene match: 15. The germline CDR1 and CDR2 sequences are SNHLY and FYNNEI. PCR involved 60 Vbeta and 13 Jbeta primers. Profiled with immunoSEQ multiplex PCR; TCRdb holds only in-frame clones, not every one. The repertoire includes 90,000 to 100,000 clones, less than 70% of them detected once, and approximately 2.9% sits in the top ten. The sample belongs to a study of cytomegalovirus exposure and HLA in healthy donors.

The sequenced sample was PBMCs. This sequence joins TRBV2 and TRBJ2-5; 7 bases line up with TRBD1. This TCR was sampled from a man over 45 in good health and CMV-seronegative. Here the CDR3 reads CASSEERATGRLGTQYF. CDR3 coding DNA: TGTGCCAGCAGTGAAGAGAGGGCGACAGGGAGACTTGGGACCCAGTACTTC.